Below, 16 T cell receptor beta chains from the same sample are listed, as sequenced in a study of PD-L1 blockade in urothelial cancer. Regarding time point: peripheral blood 6 weeks after treatment start. The data were produced by immunoSEQ multiplex PCR, yet TCRdb's version contains in-frame clones alone and is incomplete. Found here are 25,000 to 35,000 clones, about 79% of them singletons; the top ten hold about 3%. The specimen was PBMCs, collected around atezolizumab (anti-PD-L1) treatment. The source of these receptors is an older man with urothelial cancer.

The chain employs TRBV4-3 and TRBJ2-1, with D tentatively TRBD1 (5 bases). This CDR3 is 12 amino acids long. Per the germline V gene, CDR1 is LGHNA and CDR2 is YSLEER. Trimming removed 6 bases from V and 5 bases from J, with 8 bases in between. The CDR3: CASRGVDNEQFF. Here the CDR3 DNA reads TGCGCCAGCAGAGGGGTAGACAATGAGCAGTTCTTC.

This sequence joins TRBV10-2 and TRBJ2-5, with 10 nucleotides matching TRBD2. V lost 0 bases, J lost 4 bases, and 8 bases stayed unmatched. The germline CDR1 and CDR2 sequences are WSHSY and SAAADI. The CDR3 totals 17 residues. CDR3 protein: CASSESASGSGRETQYF. Written as DNA, the CDR3 is TGCGCCAGCAGTGAGTCCGCTAGCGGGAGTGGCCGAGAGACCCAGTACTTC.

The rearrangement uses TRBV4-1 and TRBJ1-3; D not resolved. Germline CDR1 is MGHRA and CDR2 is YSYEKL. Trimming shortened V by 3 bases and J by 0 bases, and 6 bases separated the two germline ends. The CDR3 runs to 14 residues. CDR3 in amino acids: CASSQMSSGNTIYF. In nucleotides, the CDR3 is TGCGCCAGCAGCCAGATGAGCTCTGGAAACACCATATATTTT.

This chain links TRBV6-1 with TRBJ2-5, with 7 bases lining up with TRBD1. This CDR3 comprises 13 residues. Germline lookup yields CDR1 MNHNS and CDR2 SASEGT. V lost 6 bases to trimming and J lost 3 bases; unmatched junction nucleotides: 4. CDR3 sequence: CASRETGKETQYF. The CDR3 DNA follows: TGTGCCAGCAGGGAGACAGGGAAAGAGACCCAGTACTTC.

CDR3 bases: TGTGCCAGCAGCTTCCTCCTAGCTTACAGCACAGATACGCAGTATTTT. Protein product: CASSFLLAYSTDTQYF. The gene calls are TRBV5-6 and TRBJ2-3, with a weak D call TRBD2 (5 bases). The CDR3 sequence is 16 residues long. CDR1 SGHDT and CDR2 YYEEEE come from the germline V gene. Trimming stripped 2 bases from V and 0 bases from J, with 13 bases between.

V usage is TRBV5-6 and J usage is TRBJ2-2, with 10 bases matching TRBD1. After removal of 2 bases from V and 4 bases from J, the junction contained 5 bases not matched to a gene. CDR3 length equals 16 residues. Germline V CDR1 and CDR2: SGHDT, YYEEEE. CDR3 in amino acids: CASSFGDRGGTGELFF. CDR3 coding DNA: TGTGCCAGCAGCTTCGGGGACAGGGGTGGCACCGGGGAGCTGTTTTTT.

The chain combines TRBV12-5 with TRBJ2-3; D ambiguous. Germline lookup yields CDR1 LGHNT and CDR2 FRNRAP. This CDR3 has 11 residues. The ends were cut back, 5 bases at V and 10 bases at J, with 10 bases in the middle. The CDR3 protein is CASGISEAQYF. The CDR3 DNA is TGTGCTAGTGGTATATCCGAGGCGCAGTATTTT.

This chain joins TRBV7-9 and TRBJ2-7; 8 bases align to TRBD1. Unmatched junction bases numbered 13, after V lost 5 bases and J lost 4 bases. Germline CDR1 reads SEHNR; CDR2 reads FQNEAQ (reference sequence). The CDR3 consists of 16 residues. The CDR3 nucleotides read TGTGCCAGCAGCGATAGTACGGCAGGGGGCTGGTACGAGCAGTACTTC. It is translated as CASSDSTAGGWYEQYF.

J is TRBJ2-3 and V is TRBV5-1; D not certain. The length of the CDR3 is 12 residues. In germline, CDR1 is SGHRS, CDR2 YFSETQ. Trimming left V 4 bases short and J 6 bases short, with 9 bases between. The CDR3 bases are TGCGCCAGCAGCCAGGTGATCGATACGCAGTATTTT. Translating gives CASSQVIDTQYF.

The V gene is TRBV28, the J gene TRBJ1-3; D not resolved. The V gene lost 2 bases and the J gene lost 0 bases, with 11 bases spanning the gap. Germline-derived CDR1 and CDR2 are MDHEN and SYDVKM. CDR3 size: 16 residues. The CDR3 region is CASSLMAEPSGNTIYF. CDR3 DNA sequence: TGTGCCAGCAGTTTAATGGCCGAACCCTCTGGAAACACCATATATTTT.

This clone was seen a single time. The V call is TRBV6-5, the J call TRBJ1-5; a weak D match, TRBD1 (6 bases). This CDR3 contains 13 residues. V shed 6 bases and J shed 6 bases, with 12 bases lying between them. The germline gives CDR1 MNHEY, CDR2 SVGAGI. The CDR3 DNA sequence: TGTGCCAGCAGCCCCGACAGGCGTCAGCCCCAGCATTTT. Translated, it gives CASSPDRRQPQHF.

V is TRBV6-5 and J is TRBJ2-7, with a possible D match to TRBD1 (5 bases). Trimming took 5 bases from V and 0 from J, leaving 11 bases between them. This CDR3 has 14 residues. CDR1 MNHEY and CDR2 SVGAGI come from the germline V gene. For the CDR3, the DNA is TGTGCCAGCAGTGTCTCAGGGATCTCCTACGAGCAGTACTTC. This encodes CASSVSGISYEQYF.

The J gene is TRBJ1-1, the V gene TRBV4-1; 7 bases are a match to TRBD1. The CDR3 is made up of 16 amino acids. The V gene's germline CDR1 is MGHRA and CDR2 YSYEKL. Unmatched junction bases numbered 16, after V lost 1 base and J lost 11 bases. The CDR3 loop is CASSQVQDRQGRRAFF. The DNA of the CDR3 is TGCGCCAGCAGCCAAGTTCAAGACCGACAGGGAAGACGGGCTTTCTTT.

The chain has TRBV9 and TRBJ1-2; 7 bases match TRBD1. CDR1 is SGDLS, CDR2 YYNGEE, per germline. The CDR3 is made up of 14 amino acids. V dropped 0 bases and J dropped 3; count of bases not matched to a gene: 2. In DNA, the CDR3 is TGTGCCAGCAGCGTAGCAGGGGGAGACTATGGCTACACCTTC. It yields the protein CASSVAGGDYGYTF.

The chain links TRBV27 to TRBJ2-1; D possibly corresponds to TRBD1 (5 bases). CDR1 is MNHEY, CDR2 SMNVEV, per germline (reference sequence). The CDR3 sequence is 16 residues long. Trimming stripped 2 bases from V and 6 bases from J, with 17 bases between. The CDR3, as DNA: TGTGCCAGCAGTTTAGGCTGGGGCGAAGTGACCAATGAGCAGTTCTTC. Translation gives CASSLGWGEVTNEQFF.

This chain links TRBV5-1 with TRBJ2-5, with TRBD2 as a possible D gene (5 bases). From germline, CDR1 is SGHRS and CDR2 YFSETQ. V lost 3 bases and J lost 5, with 17 bases in between. The CDR3 has 15 residues. The CDR3 sequence: CASSSIPDYYETQYF. CDR3 coding DNA: TGCGCCAGCAGCTCAATACCTGACTACTATGAGACCCAGTACTTC.